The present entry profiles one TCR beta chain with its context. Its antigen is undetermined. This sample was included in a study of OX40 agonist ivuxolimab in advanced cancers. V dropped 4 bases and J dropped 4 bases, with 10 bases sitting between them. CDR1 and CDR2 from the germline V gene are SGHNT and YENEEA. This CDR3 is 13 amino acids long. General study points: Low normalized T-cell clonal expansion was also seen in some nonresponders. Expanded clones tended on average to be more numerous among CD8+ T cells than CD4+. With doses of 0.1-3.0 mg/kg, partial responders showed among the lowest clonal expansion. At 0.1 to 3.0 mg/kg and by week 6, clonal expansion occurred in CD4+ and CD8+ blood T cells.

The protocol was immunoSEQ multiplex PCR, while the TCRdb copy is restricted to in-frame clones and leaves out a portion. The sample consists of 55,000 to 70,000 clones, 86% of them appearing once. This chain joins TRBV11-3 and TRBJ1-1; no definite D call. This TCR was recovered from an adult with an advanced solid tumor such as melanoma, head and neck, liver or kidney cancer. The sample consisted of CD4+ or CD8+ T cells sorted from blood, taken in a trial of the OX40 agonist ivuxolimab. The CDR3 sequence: CASSSEPSTEAFF. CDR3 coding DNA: TGTGCCAGCAGCTCGGAACCGAGCACTGAAGCTTTCTTT.